These 8 T cell receptor beta chains came from one sample sequenced in a study of OX40 agonist ivuxolimab in advanced cancers. The protocol was immunoSEQ multiplex PCR, while the TCRdb copy is restricted to in-frame clones and leaves out a portion. The sample gives more than 95,000 clones, roughly 91% of which show up once; 0.25% to 0.35% is in the top ten. Material: CD4+ or CD8+ T cells sorted from blood, obtained in a trial of the OX40 agonist ivuxolimab. These receptors all come from an adult with an advanced solid tumor such as melanoma, head and neck, liver or kidney cancer.

This chain joins TRBV11-2 and TRBJ1-1; the match to TRBD1 covers 10 bases. CDR1 and CDR2 (germline): SGHAT, FQNNGV. The CDR3 contains 14 residues. V lost 1 base, J lost 10 bases, and 6 bases stayed unmatched. CDR3 sequence: CASSLGGQGLRAFF. The CDR3 coding sequence is TGTGCCAGCAGCTTAGGGGGACAGGGGCTAAGAGCTTTCTTT.

This rearrangement joins TRBV7-2 to TRBJ2-7; 11 bases map to TRBD1. The ends lost 3 bases at V and 5 bases at J; junction bases unmatched: 6. The CDR3 sequence is 15 residues long. Germline V gene sequence: CDR1 SGHTA, CDR2 FQGNSA. The CDR3: CASSLGLGQGDEQYF. DNA of the CDR3: TGTGCCAGCAGCTTGGGACTGGGACAGGGGGACGAGCAGTACTTC.

V is TRBV11-2 and J is TRBJ2-5; TRBD2 matches 9 bases. V shed 3 bases, J shed 4 bases, and the junction held 6 bases outside the gene matches. CDR3 length: 15 amino acids. The germline V gene encodes CDR1 SGHAT and CDR2 FQNNGV. The CDR3 loop is CASSLDSGSGETQYF. In DNA form, the CDR3 reads TGTGCCAGCAGCTTGGATAGCGGGAGTGGAGAGACCCAGTACTTC.

V is TRBV6-5 and J is TRBJ2-7; TRBD1 aligns across 9 bases. The CDR3 contains 15 residues. Per germline, CDR1 MNHEY and CDR2 SVGAGI. V shed 4 bases and J 1 base; nucleotides not matched to a gene: 5. This CDR3 is CASSFNRGRSYEQYF. The CDR3 DNA is TGTGCCAGCAGTTTTAACAGGGGGCGTTCCTACGAGCAGTACTTC.

The rearrangement links TRBV5-8 to TRBJ1-2, with D possibly TRBD1 on 6 matching bases. This CDR3 comprises 13 residues. With 2 bases removed from V and 4 bases from J, the gap between germline ends came to 9 bases. The V gene's germline CDR1 is SGHTS and CDR2 YDEGEE. CDR3 DNA: TGTGCCAGCAGCTTAAGGGGGGGCTATGGCTACACCTTC. The encoded protein is CASSLRGGYGYTF.

The chain uses TRBV5-4 and TRBJ2-1; TRBD2 agrees at 14 bases. The CDR3 has 16 amino acids. Germline trimming cut 4 bases from V and 7 bases from J; bases unmatched to any gene: 7. Per the germline V gene, CDR1 is SGHNT and CDR2 is YYREEE (reference sequence). The CDR3 nucleotides read TGTGCCAGCAGCGCGACTAGCGGGAGGGCCGGTAATGAGCAGTTCTTC. Translated, it gives CASSATSGRAGNEQFF.

This chain uses TRBV6-6 with TRBJ1-1, with TRBD1 as a possible D gene (5 bases). CDR3 length equals 13 residues. Trimming removed 8 bases from V and 1 base from J, with 11 bases in between. In germline, CDR1 is MNHNY, CDR2 SVGAGI (reference sequence). CDR3 region: CASSDQGNTEAFF. The DNA for the CDR3 is TGTGCCAGCTCCGACCAGGGGAACACTGAAGCTTTCTTT.

The V gene is TRBV28, the J gene TRBJ2-2; D is ambiguous. The V gene lost 0 bases and the J gene lost 2 bases, with 7 bases spanning the gap. The CDR3 runs 15 residues. Per the germline V gene, CDR1 is MDHEN and CDR2 is SYDVKM. DNA for the CDR3: TGTGCCAGCAGTTTATGGGGTATTAACACCGGGGAGCTGTTTTTT. It is translated as CASSLWGINTGELFF.